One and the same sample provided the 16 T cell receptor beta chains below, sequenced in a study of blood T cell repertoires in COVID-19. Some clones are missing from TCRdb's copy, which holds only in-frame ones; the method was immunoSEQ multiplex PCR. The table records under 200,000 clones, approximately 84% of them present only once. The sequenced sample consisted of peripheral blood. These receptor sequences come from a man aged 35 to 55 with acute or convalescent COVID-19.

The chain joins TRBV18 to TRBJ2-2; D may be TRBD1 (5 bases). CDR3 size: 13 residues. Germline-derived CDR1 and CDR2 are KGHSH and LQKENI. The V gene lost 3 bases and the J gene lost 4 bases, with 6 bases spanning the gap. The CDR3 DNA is TGTGCCAGCTCACCCAGGGCCACCGGGGAGCTGTTTTTT. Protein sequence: CASSPRATGELFF.

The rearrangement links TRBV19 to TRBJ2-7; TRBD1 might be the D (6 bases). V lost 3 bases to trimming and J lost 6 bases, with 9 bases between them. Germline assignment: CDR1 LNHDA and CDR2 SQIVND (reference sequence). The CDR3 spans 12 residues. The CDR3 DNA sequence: TGTGCCAGTAGTATTGAAGGGGGCGAGCAGTACTTC. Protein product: CASSIEGGEQYF. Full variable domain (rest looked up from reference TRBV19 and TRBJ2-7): DGGITQSPKYLFRKEGQNVTLSCEQNLNHDAMYWYRQDPGQGLRLIYYSQIVNDFQKGDIAEGYSVSREKKESFPLTVTSAQKNPTAFYLCASSIEGGEQYFGPGTRLTVT.

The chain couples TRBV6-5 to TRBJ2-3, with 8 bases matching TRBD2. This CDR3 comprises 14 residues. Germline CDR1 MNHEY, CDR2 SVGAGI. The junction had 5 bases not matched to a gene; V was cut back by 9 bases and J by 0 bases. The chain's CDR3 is CASVQRGSTDTQYF. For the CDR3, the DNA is TGTGCCAGTGTTCAGCGGGGGAGCACAGATACGCAGTATTTT.

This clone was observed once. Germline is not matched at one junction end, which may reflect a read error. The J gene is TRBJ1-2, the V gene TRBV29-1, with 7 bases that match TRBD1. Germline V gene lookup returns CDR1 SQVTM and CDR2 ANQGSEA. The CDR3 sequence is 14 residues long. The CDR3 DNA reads TGCAGCATTGAGGACAGGCTCCTAGGAGGTGGCTACACCTTC. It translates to CSIEDRLLGGGYTF.

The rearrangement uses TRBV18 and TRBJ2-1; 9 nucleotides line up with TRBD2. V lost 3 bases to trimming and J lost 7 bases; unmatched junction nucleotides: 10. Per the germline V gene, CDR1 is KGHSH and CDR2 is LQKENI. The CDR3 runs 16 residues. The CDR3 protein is CASSPILAGMGNEQFF. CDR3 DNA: TGTGCCAGCTCACCCATCCTAGCGGGGATGGGGAATGAGCAGTTCTTC.

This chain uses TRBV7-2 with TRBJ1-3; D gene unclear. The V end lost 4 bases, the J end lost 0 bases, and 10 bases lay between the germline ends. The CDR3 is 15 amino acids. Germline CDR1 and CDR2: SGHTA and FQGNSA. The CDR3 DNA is TGTGCCAGCAGCTCAGAAAGAAGCTCTGGAAACACCATATATTTT. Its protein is CASSSERSSGNTIYF. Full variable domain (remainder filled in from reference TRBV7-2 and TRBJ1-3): GAGVSQSPSNKVTEKGKDVELRCDPISGHTALYWYRQSLGQGLEFLIYFQGNSAPDKSGLPSDRFSAERTGGSVSTLTIQRTQQEDSAVYLCASSSERSSGNTIYFGEGSWLTVV.

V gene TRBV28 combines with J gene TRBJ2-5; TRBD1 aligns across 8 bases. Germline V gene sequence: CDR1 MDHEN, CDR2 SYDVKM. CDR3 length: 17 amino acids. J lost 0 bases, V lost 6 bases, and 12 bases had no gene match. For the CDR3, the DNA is TGTGCCAGCAGCAGAGGACAGGGCTTTGGGTACCAAGAGACCCAGTACTTC. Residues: CASSRGQGFGYQETQYF.

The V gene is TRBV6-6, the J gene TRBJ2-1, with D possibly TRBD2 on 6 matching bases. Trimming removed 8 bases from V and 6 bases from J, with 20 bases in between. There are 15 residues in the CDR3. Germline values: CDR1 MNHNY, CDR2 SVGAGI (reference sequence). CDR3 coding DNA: TGTGCCAGCTCCCCCGGGACTCCTAAAGCCAATGAGCAGTTCTTC. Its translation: CASSPGTPKANEQFF.

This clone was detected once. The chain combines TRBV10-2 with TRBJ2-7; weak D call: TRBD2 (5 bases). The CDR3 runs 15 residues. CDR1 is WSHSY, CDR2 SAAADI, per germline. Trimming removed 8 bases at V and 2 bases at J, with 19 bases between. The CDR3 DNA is TGCGCCAGCTCCCCTCCGGCGGGTAAGACCTACGAGCAGTACTTC. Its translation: CASSPPAGKTYEQYF.

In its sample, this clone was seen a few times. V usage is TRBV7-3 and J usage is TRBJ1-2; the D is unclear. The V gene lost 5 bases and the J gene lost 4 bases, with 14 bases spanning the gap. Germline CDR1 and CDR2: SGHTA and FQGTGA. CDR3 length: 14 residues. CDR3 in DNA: TGTGCCAGCAGCAGGTCGGGTTCGCCCTATGGCTACACCTTC. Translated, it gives CASSRSGSPYGYTF.

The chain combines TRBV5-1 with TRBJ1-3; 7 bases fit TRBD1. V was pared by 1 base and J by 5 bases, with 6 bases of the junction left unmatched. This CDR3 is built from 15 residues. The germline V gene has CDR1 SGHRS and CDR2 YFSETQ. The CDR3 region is CASSLFETGRNTIYF. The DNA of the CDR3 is TGCGCCAGCAGCTTGTTTGAGACAGGGCGAAACACCATATATTTT.

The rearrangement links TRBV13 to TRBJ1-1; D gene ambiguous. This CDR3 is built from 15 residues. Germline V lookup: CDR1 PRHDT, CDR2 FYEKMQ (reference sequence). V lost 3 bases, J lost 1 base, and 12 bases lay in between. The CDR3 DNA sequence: TGTGCCAGCAGCTTTCGGGTAAAGGCGAACACTGAAGCTTTCTTT. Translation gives CASSFRVKANTEAFF.

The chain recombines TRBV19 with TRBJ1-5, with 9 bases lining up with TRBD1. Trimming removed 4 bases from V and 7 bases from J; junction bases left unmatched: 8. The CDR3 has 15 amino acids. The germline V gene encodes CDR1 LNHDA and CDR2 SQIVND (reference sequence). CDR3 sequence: CASSSPTGGFQPQHF. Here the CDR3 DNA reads TGTGCCAGTAGTAGCCCGACAGGGGGATTCCAGCCCCAGCATTTT.

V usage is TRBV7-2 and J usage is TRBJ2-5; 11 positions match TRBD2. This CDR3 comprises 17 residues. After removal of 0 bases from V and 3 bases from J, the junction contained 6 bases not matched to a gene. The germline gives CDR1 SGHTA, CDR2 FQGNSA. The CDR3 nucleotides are TGTGCCAGCAGCTTAGCTTTTTTGACTAGCGGGGAAGAGACCCAGTACTTC. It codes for CASSLAFLTSGEETQYF. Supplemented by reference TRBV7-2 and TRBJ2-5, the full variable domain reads GAGVSQSPSNKVTEKGKDVELRCDPISGHTALYWYRQSLGQGLEFLIYFQGNSAPDKSGLPSDRFSAERTGGSVSTLTIQRTQQEDSAVYLCASSLAFLTSGEETQYFGPGTRLLVL.

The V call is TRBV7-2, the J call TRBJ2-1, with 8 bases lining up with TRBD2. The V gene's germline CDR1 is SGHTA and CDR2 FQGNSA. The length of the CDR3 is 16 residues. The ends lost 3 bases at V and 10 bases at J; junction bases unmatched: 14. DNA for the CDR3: TGTGCCAGCAGCTTGCTGCGGGGGGAGAGGCCATGGGAGCAGTTCTTC. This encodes CASSLLRGERPWEQFF.

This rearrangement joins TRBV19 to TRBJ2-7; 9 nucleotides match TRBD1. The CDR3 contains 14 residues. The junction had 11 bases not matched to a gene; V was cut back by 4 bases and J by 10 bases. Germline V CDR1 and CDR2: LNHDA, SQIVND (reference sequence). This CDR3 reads CASSTPGQGFQQYF. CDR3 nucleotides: TGTGCCAGTAGTACACCGGGACAGGGTTTCCAACAGTACTTC.